This T cell receptor beta chain was captured by sequencing in a study of T cells after yellow fever vaccination. Study-level points and caveats: Clones that expanded after primary vaccination mostly reappeared after the booster (roughly 97% CD4, approximately 89% CD8).

One entry per CDR3 protein results from TCRdb running MiXCR on the 5' RACE reads. The repertoire holds over 35,000 distinct CDR3 sequences, with 5% to 7% as singletons. V lost 4 bases to trimming and J lost 7 bases; unmatched junction nucleotides: 5. Germline CDR1 is SGHTA and CDR2 is FQGNSA. CDR3 length equals 13 residues. This TCR derives from a man aged 30 to 45 who received the YFV17D yellow fever vaccine. The sequencing here drew on PBMCs, either bulk or a sorted T-cell subset (CD4+, CD8+, memory, or dextramer-sorted; not recorded which), taken 45 days after the yellow fever booster vaccination. V and J are TRBV7-2 and TRBJ2-7; 9 nucleotides match TRBD2. CDR3: CASSWGLAGEQYF. The CDR3 nucleotides read TGTGCCAGCAGCTGGGGACTAGCTGGGGAGCAGTACTTC.